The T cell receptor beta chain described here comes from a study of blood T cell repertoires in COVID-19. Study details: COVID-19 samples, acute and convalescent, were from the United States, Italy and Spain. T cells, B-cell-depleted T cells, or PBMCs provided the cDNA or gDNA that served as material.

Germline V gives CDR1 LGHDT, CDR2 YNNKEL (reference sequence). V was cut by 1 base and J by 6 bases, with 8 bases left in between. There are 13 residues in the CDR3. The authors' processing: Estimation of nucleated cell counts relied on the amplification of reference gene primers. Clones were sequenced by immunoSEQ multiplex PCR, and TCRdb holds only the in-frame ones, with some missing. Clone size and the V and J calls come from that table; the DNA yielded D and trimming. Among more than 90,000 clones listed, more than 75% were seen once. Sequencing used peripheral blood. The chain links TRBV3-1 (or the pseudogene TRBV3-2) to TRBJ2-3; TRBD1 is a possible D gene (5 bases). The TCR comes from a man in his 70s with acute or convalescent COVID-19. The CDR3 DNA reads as TGTGCCAGCAGCCAAGCCAGGGCGGATACGCAGTATTTT. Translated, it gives CASSQARADTQYF.